The next 16 T cell receptor beta chains were all read from a single sample in a study of OX40 agonist ivuxolimab in advanced cancers. Sequenced by immunoSEQ multiplex PCR; TCRdb stores in-frame clones only, minus some. The sample gives around 77,000 clones, roughly 92% of which show up once; more than 4% is in the top ten. The source material was CD4+ or CD8+ T cells sorted from blood, sampled in a trial of the OX40 agonist ivuxolimab. The source of these receptors is an adult with an advanced solid tumor such as melanoma, head and neck, liver or kidney cancer.

The rearrangement links TRBV7-9 to TRBJ2-7; D might be TRBD2 (6 bases). Germline V gene sequence: CDR1 SEHNR, CDR2 FQNEAQ (reference sequence). The ends were cut back, 4 bases at V and 0 bases at J, with 13 bases in the middle. The CDR3 length is 15 residues. Here the CDR3 reads CASSWRAGLSYEQYF. The CDR3 coding sequence is TGTGCCAGCAGCTGGAGAGCGGGCCTCTCCTACGAGCAGTACTTC.

J is TRBJ2-2 and V is TRBV2; no clear D gene. CDR3 length: 15 residues. V lost 3 bases and J lost 0, with 8 bases in between. CDR1 SNHLY and CDR2 FYNNEI come from the germline V gene. CDR3 residues: CASSESKPNTGELFF. The CDR3 bases are TGTGCCAGCAGTGAGTCTAAACCGAACACCGGGGAGCTGTTTTTT.

The V call is TRBV4-1, the J call TRBJ1-6, with 10 bases that match TRBD1. This CDR3 spans 16 amino acids. Germline loops: CDR1 MGHRA, CDR2 YSYEKL. The V segment lost 3 bases and the J segment 7 bases; nucleotides outside the gene matches: 6. As DNA, the CDR3 is TGCGCCAGCAGCCAGGGGGGACAGGGGCGAAATTCACCCCTCCACTTT. This gives the protein CASSQGGQGRNSPLHF.

The chain recombines TRBV5-1 with TRBJ2-3, with 9 bases identical to TRBD2. Germline values: CDR1 SGHRS, CDR2 YFSETQ. CDR3 length equals 15 residues. V was clipped by 3 bases and J by 3 bases; unmatched bases: 5. The CDR3 is CASSSGLAGTDTQYF. The CDR3 nucleotides are TGCGCCAGCAGCTCGGGGCTAGCGGGGACAGATACGCAGTATTTT.

This chain connects TRBV28 to TRBJ1-3, with D hard to call. V lost 2 bases and J lost 3, with 8 bases in between. The CDR3 contains 14 residues. Germline CDR1 MDHEN, CDR2 SYDVKM. CDR3 sequence (DNA): TGTGCCAGCAGTTTAGTTCGGGGTGGAAACACCATATATTTT. Translating gives CASSLVRGGNTIYF.

A word on this clone: One junction end does not reproduce the germline sequence, and a read error may be involved. The V gene is TRBV7-7, the J gene TRBJ2-1; 8 bases are shared with TRBD1. Germline assignment: CDR1 SSHAT and CDR2 FNYEAQ (reference sequence). The CDR3 is 14 amino acids. The CDR3: CASSSDRGGNEQFF. CDR3 in DNA: TGTGCTAGCAGCTCTGACAGGGGTGGGAATGAGCAGTTCTTC.

This chain joins TRBV28 and TRBJ2-3; tentatively, D is TRBD2 (5 bases). This CDR3 spans 12 amino acids. V was pared by 5 bases and J by 11 bases, with 14 bases between. Germline assignment: CDR1 MDHEN and CDR2 SYDVKM. The CDR3: CASSQSGREQYF. The DNA for the CDR3 is TGTGCCAGCAGTCAAAGTGGTCGGGAGCAGTATTTT.

The rearrangement joins TRBV2 to TRBJ1-5; 9 nucleotides match TRBD1. The germline V gene has CDR1 SNHLY and CDR2 FYNNEI. The CDR3 runs 16 residues. Unmatched junction bases numbered 10, after V lost 7 bases and J lost 3 bases. The CDR3 protein is CASILDRGRDNQPQHF. The CDR3 region has the DNA TGTGCCAGCATCTTGGACAGGGGTAGGGACAATCAGCCCCAGCATTTT.

This chain connects TRBV5-4 to TRBJ2-5; no firm D call. The CDR3 length is 11 residues. Germline CDR1 and CDR2: SGHNT and YYREEE (reference sequence). Trimming took off 2 bases at V and 5 bases at J, with 4 bases between the two ends. The CDR3 nucleotides read TGTGCCAGCAGCTTTGCGGAGACCCAGTACTTC. Encoded protein: CASSFAETQYF.

The chain couples TRBV5-5 to TRBJ2-5; the D gene is possibly TRBD2 (6 bases). V lost 4 bases and J 7 bases, leaving 17 bases between the germline ends. The germline gives CDR1 SGHKS, CDR2 YYEKEE (reference sequence). The CDR3 is 14 amino acids. The CDR3 coding sequence is TGTGCCAGCAGCCTGCAAGTGATGGGGGGGACCCAGTACTTC. Protein: CASSLQVMGGTQYF.

This chain links TRBV9 with TRBJ2-3; TRBD2 aligns across 7 bases. V was pared by 4 bases and J by 5 bases, with 10 bases of the junction left unmatched. CDR3 size: 15 residues. Germline CDR1 and CDR2: SGDLS and YYNGEE. The CDR3 sequence: CASSSRSSGEDTQYF. The CDR3 DNA follows: TGTGCCAGCAGCTCAAGATCTAGCGGAGAAGATACGCAGTATTTT.

The rearrangement links TRBV7-2 to TRBJ2-1, with 7 nucleotides matching TRBD2. CDR1 is SGHTA and CDR2 is FQGNSA in the germline V gene. V lost 0 bases and J lost 2; bases outside the gene matches: 1. The CDR3 consists of 15 residues. The CDR3 sequence is CASSLAGGAYNEQFF. CDR3 bases: TGTGCCAGCAGCTTAGCGGGGGGGGCCTACAATGAGCAGTTCTTC.

The chain carries TRBV10-1 and TRBJ2-3; TRBD1 matches at 7 bases. J was trimmed by 4 bases and V by 7 bases; bases with no gene match: 8. This CDR3 is built from 14 residues. CDR1 WNHNN and CDR2 SYGVQD come from the germline V gene (reference sequence). CDR3 sequence (DNA): TGCGCCAGCACCCCCATCGGGACAGCAGATACGCAGTATTTT. Protein sequence: CASTPIGTADTQYF.

The chain employs TRBV7-2 and TRBJ2-5, with 13 bases identical to TRBD2. V lost 0 bases, J lost 5 bases, and 6 bases stayed unmatched. Germline-derived CDR1 and CDR2 are SGHTA and FQGNSA. CDR3 size: 17 residues. CDR3: CASSLARRLAGGETQYF. CDR3 in DNA: TGTGCCAGCAGCTTAGCCCGCCGACTAGCGGGAGGCGAGACCCAGTACTTC.

The CDR3 DNA sequence: TGTGCCAGCAGCTTAGTAGCCAGCGTTACAGATACGCAGTATTTT. This translates into CASSLVASVTDTQYF. This chain uses TRBV7-2 with TRBJ2-3; D gene uncertain. Germline assignment: CDR1 SGHTA and CDR2 FQGNSA. The V end lost 1 base, the J end lost 3 bases, and 11 bases lay between the germline ends. The CDR3 is 15 amino acids.

The chain joins TRBV4-1 to TRBJ2-7; D gene ambiguous. The CDR3 is 15 residues long. Germline CDR1 and CDR2: MGHRA and YSYEKL. V lost 6 bases and J lost 0, with 15 bases in between. In nucleotides, the CDR3 is TGCGCCAGCAGTTGGCAGTGGGCCTTCTCCTACGAGCAGTACTTC. It specifies CASSWQWAFSYEQYF.